A selection of T cell receptor beta chains follows, all from one sample in a study of T cells in Graves' hyperthyroidism and ophthalmopathy. TCRdb reprocessed the multiplex PCR reads via MiXCR and lists one record per CDR3 protein. The profile covers some 600,000 distinct CDR3 sequences, with more than 45% appearing a single time and 8.2% taken by the ten largest. The material sequenced was peripheral blood or thyroid tissue (not recorded which). The origin of the receptors is a young woman with Graves' hyperthyroidism. Each CDR3 is given with its conserved first and last residue. D genes are given only for firm matches. For some rows the clone size is stated as once, few or many, or as a class when expanded; others skip it.

TRBJ1-1,TRBD1,TRBV2,-,TGTGCCAGCAGCAGAGACAGGGGGATGAACACTGAAGCTTTCTTT,CASSRDRGMNTEAFF
TRBJ1-1,-,TRBV2,-,TGTGCCAGCAGCCAAGCACAGGGTAAGAACACTGAAGCTTTCTTT,CASSQAQGKNTEAFF
TRBJ2-2,TRBD2,TRBV25-1,many,TGTGCCAGCAGTGAACTAGCGGGAGGGCCTATAGGCACCGGGGAGCTGTTTTTT,CASSELAGGPIGTGELFF
TRBJ2-7,-,TRBV4-3,-,TGCGCCAGCAGCCAAGAAGGACGGACCTACGAGCAGTACTTC,CASSQEGRTYEQYF
TRBJ1-5,TRBD1,TRBV7-9,-,TGCGCCAGCAGCCAGGGAGGGACAGGGCATGGGCAGCCCCAGCATTTT,CASSQGGTGHGQPQHF
TRBJ2-7,-,TRBV29-1,many,TGCAGCGTCACACAGACCTACGAGCAGTACTTC,CSVTQTYEQYF
TRBJ2-6,TRBD2,TRBV7-6,-,TGTGCCAGCAGCCTTAGCGGGGGCAACGTCCTGACTTTC,CASSLSGGNVLTF
TRBJ1-5,TRBD1,TRBV2,many,TGTGCCAGCAGAAGGGACAGAAACTTTCAGCCCCAGCATTTT,CASRRDRNFQPQHF
TRBJ1-5,TRBD1,TRBV2,-,TGTGCCGGCCGAGGAGGGACAGGGGTCGGTCAGCCCCAGCATTTT,CAGRGGTGVGQPQHF
TRBJ1-6,-,TRBV7-9,-,TGTGCCAGCAGGAGGACCGGGGCCGACAATTCAACCCTCCACTTT,CASRRTGADNSTLHF
TRBJ2-7,-,TRBV29-1,many,TGCAGCGTTGAAGAAGACAGCTACGAGCAGTACTTC,CSVEEDSYEQYF
TRBJ2-7,TRBD1,TRBV19,-,TGTGCCAGTAGTACGACGTTTGGACAGGGACACGAGCAGTACTTC,CASSTTFGQGHEQYF
TRBJ1-1,-,TRBV7-3,-,TGTGCCAGCAGCCCTGGACCGGGGGACACTGAAGCTTTCTTT,CASSPGPGDTEAFF
TRBJ1-4,-,TRBV9,-,TGTGCCAGCAGCGCGACAAAGGGGTTCGAAAAACTGTTTTTT,CASSATKGFEKLFF
TRBJ2-7,TRBD1,TRBV10-3,-,TGTGCCAGCAGTTACCCCCAGGGGGCAGGATACGAGCAGTACTTC,CASSYPQGAGYEQYF
TRBJ2-5,-,TRBV2,-,TGTGCCTGGCGGCCCTTTCCGGAGACCCAGTACTTC,CAWRPFPETQYF
TRBJ1-5,-,TRBV19,-,TGTGCCAGTAGTATAGAAGGGTATAGCAATCAGCCCCAGCATTTT,CASSIEGYSNQPQHF
TRBJ1-5,-,TRBV10-3,-,TGTGCCATCAGCAGTGACAGGCATAGCAATCAGCCCCAGCATTTT,CAISSDRHSNQPQHF
TRBJ2-7,TRBD2,TRBV2,many,TGTGCCAGCAGTGCGGACGGGGGGAGCTCCTACGAGCAGTACTTC,CASSADGGSSYEQYF
TRBJ1-1,-,TRBV12-3/TRBV12-4,few,TGTGCCAGCAGTTGGGGACCCTCGAGGATGGAAGCTTTCTTT,CASSWGPSRMEAFF
TRBJ1-1,-,TRBV29-1,-,TGCAGCCAATCGGAGAACACTGAAGCTTTCTTT,CSQSENTEAFF
TRBJ2-7,-,TRBV20-1,-,TGCAGCGTCACCGGGCGGGACAGCTCCTACGAGCAGTACTTC,CSVTGRDSSYEQYF
TRBJ2-7,TRBD2,TRBV9,few,TGTGCCAGCAGCGTAGCGGCTAGCGGGAGTAGAGTGCAGTACTTC,CASSVAASGSRVQYF
TRBJ2-7,TRBD2,TRBV6-1,-,TGTGCCAGCCGTCTAGCGGGAGCCTCCTACGAGCAGTACTTC,CASRLAGASYEQYF
TRBJ2-5,-,TRBV12-3/TRBV12-4,few,TGTGCCAGCAGTTTGGGCAGGAGGGTCCAAGAGACCCAGTACTTC,CASSLGRRVQETQYF
TRBJ2-7,TRBD2,TRBV6-6,few,TGTGCCAGCAGTTATAAGCGGGAGTTGCGGGAGCAGTACTTC,CASSYKRELREQYF
TRBJ1-2,TRBD1,TRBV15,many,TGTGCCACCAGCCTACCCCGGGACAGGGGGATCCATGGCTACACCTTC,CATSLPRDRGIHGYTF
TRBJ2-7,-,TRBV2,-,TGTGCCAGCCCCGGCCAGGGTACCTACGAGCAGTACTTC,CASPGQGTYEQYF
TRBJ2-2,-,TRBV15,-,TGTGCCACCAGCAGCTTAGCGCGAAGGGAGCTGTTTTTT,CATSSLARRELFF
TRBJ2-7,-,TRBV6-2/TRBV6-3,-,TGTGCCAGCAGTTACAGTCCCACTAGCAACGAGCAGTACTTC,CASSYSPTSNEQYF
TRBJ1-3,TRBD1,TRBV7-2,few,TGTGCCAGCAGCTTAGAGGGACAGGTCTTGCGAAACACCATATATTTT,CASSLEGQVLRNTIYF
TRBJ1-1,TRBD1,TRBV7-6,-,TGTGCCAGCAGCAGGGGGGACAGAAACACTGAAGCTTTCTTT,CASSRGDRNTEAFF
TRBJ1-3,TRBD1,TRBV9,-,TGTGCCAGCAGCGTAGACGGGACAGACGAACGAGAAAACACCATATATTTT,CASSVDGTDERENTIYF
TRBJ1-1,-,TRBV9,few,TGTGCCAGCAGCCCCCCTCGAATGAACACTGAAGCTTTCTTT,CASSPPRMNTEAFF
TRBJ1-6,-,TRBV7-2,-,TGTGCCAGCAGCTTAGGAACTAGTAACCTCCACTTT,CASSLGTSNLHF
TRBJ2-5,-,TRBV7-6,many,TGTGCCAGCAGCCCCAGTGAAGAGACCCAGTACTTC,CASSPSEETQYF
TRBJ2-7,TRBD2,TRBV12-3/TRBV12-4,-,TGTGCCAGCACTCCCAGCGGGAAATACGAGCAGTACTTC,CASTPSGKYEQYF
TRBJ2-5,TRBD1,TRBV7-2,many,TGTGCCAGCAGCCCCAGGGGACAGCCACAAGAGACCCAGTACTTC,CASSPRGQPQETQYF
TRBJ1-2,-,TRBV12-3/TRBV12-4,-,TGTGCCACCAGTGATTACAGGGCCCGGCGGGGCTACACCTTC,CATSDYRARRGYTF
TRBJ2-7,TRBD2,TRBV2,-,TGTGCCAGCAGTTACTCGAGCGGGGAGAGCTCCTACGAGCAGTACTTC,CASSYSSGESSYEQYF
TRBJ1-1,-,TRBV19,-,TGTGCCAGTATGGGGGCGTCGTACACTGAAGCTTTCTTT,CASMGASYTEAFF
TRBJ1-1,TRBD1,TRBV7-9,-,TGTGCCAGCAGCCAAGAGCAGGGGGTCACTGAAGCTTTCTTT,CASSQEQGVTEAFF
TRBJ2-7,-,TRBV20-1,once,TGCAGTGCATTCCACCCCCAAGTCTACGAGCAGTACTTC,CSAFHPQVYEQYF
TRBJ1-2,-,TRBV25-1,once,TGTGCCAGCAGTGAATATACCGGGACGGACTATGGCTACACCTTC,CASSEYTGTDYGYTF
TRBJ2-7,-,TRBV2,-,TGTGCCAGCAGCCGGGACATAAGCTCCTACGAGCAGTACTTC,CASSRDISSYEQYF